One sample yielded the 5 T cell receptor beta chains listed below, sequenced in a study of blood T cell repertoires in COVID-19. Measured with immunoSEQ multiplex PCR; TCRdb has only the in-frame clones, and not every one. The sample has 300,000 to 400,000 clones, 90% to 95% seen once. The sequencing input was PBMCs or T cells enriched from blood (not recorded which). The receptors come from a woman in her thirties who had been exposed to COVID-19.

The J gene is TRBJ2-7, the V gene TRBV18; the match to TRBD2 covers 8 bases. V was clipped by 0 bases and J by 4 bases; unmatched bases: 8. The V gene's germline CDR1 is KGHSH and CDR2 LQKENI. The CDR3 loop spans 16 amino acids. The CDR3 coding sequence is TGTGCCAGCTCACCACCGAAACCGGGGGGGATATACGAGCAGTACTTC. It translates to CASSPPKPGGIYEQYF.

The V gene is TRBV19, the J gene TRBJ1-1, with D unresolved. Trimming cost V 7 bases and J 4 bases, with 25 bases left between them. The CDR3 is made up of 17 amino acids. Germline V gene lookup returns CDR1 LNHDA and CDR2 SQIVND (reference sequence). The CDR3 DNA is TGTGCCAGTAACTCTTTATCGGAGGCCATCGAGGGCACTGAAGCTTTCTTT. This codes for CASNSLSEAIEGTEAFF.

Regarding this clone: At one boundary the junction diverges from the germline segment, which might be a read error. This chain joins TRBV5-6 and TRBJ2-3, with 11 bases fitting TRBD2. The CDR3 totals 19 residues. Germline V gene lookup returns CDR1 SGHDT and CDR2 YYEEEE. The CDR3 reads CASSLLLAGAHQVADTQYF. DNA of the CDR3: TGTGCCAGTAGCTTACTACTAGCGGGGGCCCACCAGGTCGCAGATACGCAGTATTTT.

The chain couples TRBV6-6 to TRBJ1-1; maybe TRBD1 (6 bases). V was shortened by 2 bases and J by 0 bases, with 13 bases between the two germline ends. Germline V lookup: CDR1 MNHNY, CDR2 SVGAGI (reference sequence). CDR3 length: 16 amino acids. The CDR3 region is CASSYPQGTLNTEAFF. In nucleotides, the CDR3 is TGTGCCAGCAGTTACCCGCAGGGGACGTTGAACACTGAAGCTTTCTTT.

The V and J genes are TRBV5-4 and TRBJ1-6; D perhaps matches TRBD1 (5 bases). Germline V CDR1 and CDR2: SGHNT, YYREEE (reference sequence). The CDR3 runs to 14 residues. The V end lost 7 bases, the J end lost 8 bases, and 16 bases lay between the germline ends. The CDR3 region has the DNA TGTGCCAGCCGCCTAGGGACTGTAGATTCACCCCTCCACTTT. This sequence encodes CASRLGTVDSPLHF.